This TCR beta chain was identified during a study of T cell repertoires in cytomegalovirus infection. In the study overall: CMV infection plus the matching HLA type was flagged by public TCR beta signatures.

TCRdb processed the reads anew with MiXCR; each CDR3 protein has one entry. The top ten clones hold 40% to 50% of a sample with around 430,000 distinct CDR3 sequences, roughly 42% of them seen once. This clonotype came up many times. What it binds is unknown. The CDR3 contains 12 residues. Germline CDR1 SGHTA, CDR2 FQGNSA. The ends were cut back, 5 bases at V and 2 bases at J, with 4 bases in the middle. Sequences were derived from cultured PBMCs, sampled from culture after CMV antigen stimulation. The chain joins TRBV7-2 to TRBJ2-1; D is undetermined. The origin of this receptor is a human donor in good health (CMV status not recorded). Some clones in this sample may be carry-over from other donors' samples. CDR3 coding DNA: TGTGCCAGCAGCCGGACCTACAATGAGCAGTTCTTC. Translation gives CASSRTYNEQFF.